The 28 T cell receptor beta chains listed next were all sequenced from one sample in a study of blood T cell repertoires in COVID-19. Assay used: immunoSEQ multiplex PCR; TCRdb lists only in-frame clones, some missing. The sample consists of 200,000 to 250,000 clones, roughly 92% of them appearing once. The sequenced sample consisted of peripheral blood. The source is a man in his fifties or sixties with COVID-19, enrolled during active disease.

The chain employs TRBV3-1 (or the pseudogene TRBV3-2) and TRBJ2-1, with D possibly being TRBD2 (5 bases). Germline V gives CDR1 LGHDT, CDR2 YNNKEL (reference sequence). This CDR3 is 16 amino acids long. Trimming left V 4 bases short and J 1 base short, with 14 bases between. DNA of the CDR3: TGTGCCAGCAGCCGTATTGCGGGTTGGTCCTACAATGAGCAGTTCTTC. It is translated as CASSRIAGWSYNEQFF.

V and J are TRBV6-1 and TRBJ2-7; no clear D gene. V was trimmed by 7 bases and J by 5 bases, leaving 12 bases between them. This CDR3 has 12 amino acids. Germline V lookup: CDR1 MNHNS, CDR2 SASEGT. CDR3 sequence (DNA): TGTGCCAGCATGGGCATTTCCAACGAGCAGTACTTC. It specifies CASMGISNEQYF.

This clone was counted once. The chain couples TRBV21-1 to TRBJ1-2; no DNA check was done on the table's D call, TRBD1. TRBV21-1 is an annotated pseudogene. The CDR3 has 15 amino acids. DNA of the CDR3: TGTGCCAGCAGCAAACCCAGGGGCTCCAACTATGGCTACACCTTC. Protein product: CASSKPRGSNYGYTF.

The chain has TRBV29-1 and TRBJ2-7; TRBD1 matches at 10 bases. CDR1 SQVTM and CDR2 ANQGSEA come from the germline V gene. The trim removed 6 bases at V and 5 bases at J, leaving 13 bases unmatched. The CDR3 has 15 amino acids. CDR3 protein: CSVRQGARTLDEQYF. CDR3 DNA sequence: TGCAGCGTCAGACAGGGGGCGCGAACTCTCGACGAGCAGTACTTC.

The chain uses TRBV5-6 and TRBJ2-7; D possibly corresponds to TRBD2 (6 bases). V was cut by 7 bases and J by 2 bases, with 13 bases left in between. The CDR3 runs to 13 residues. Germline loops: CDR1 SGHDT, CDR2 YYEEEE. Here the CDR3 reads CASGTGPTYEQYF. The CDR3 DNA is TGTGCCAGCGGGACTGGGCCGACCTACGAGCAGTACTTC.

J is TRBJ2-7 and V is TRBV9; weak D call: TRBD1 (6 bases). The length of the CDR3 is 13 residues. V was clipped by 2 bases and J by 5 bases, with 11 bases between them. Germline V gene lookup returns CDR1 SGDLS and CDR2 YYNGEE. This CDR3 reads CASSVSGVDEQYF. CDR3 nucleotides: TGTGCCAGCAGCGTCTCAGGGGTTGACGAGCAGTACTTC.

V and J are TRBV19 and TRBJ1-2; TRBD1 matches at 7 bases. The CDR3 length is 18 residues. With 7 bases clipped from V and 2 bases from J, the junction kept 19 bases outside the gene matches. Germline loops: CDR1 LNHDA, CDR2 SQIVND (reference sequence). The CDR3 sequence is CASTKPSYPGQKNYGYTF. CDR3 in DNA: TGTGCCAGTACCAAGCCGTCCTATCCGGGACAGAAAAACTATGGCTACACCTTC.

This clone was counted a single time. Compared with germline, one end of the junction differs, possibly owing to a read error. This chain connects TRBV7-2 to TRBJ1-2; D unclear. This CDR3 has 16 residues. Germline values: CDR1 SGHTA, CDR2 FQGNSA. Written as DNA, the CDR3 is TGTGCCAGCACCTTAGAGCTTAGTATGCGCGGAGGTGGCTACACCTTC. Residues: CASTLELSMRGGGYTF.

The CDR3 nucleotides read TGTGCCAGCACGTACGGGAATTCACCCCTCCACTTT. Encoded protein: CASTYGNSPLHF. This chain connects TRBV12-3 or TRBV12-4 to TRBJ1-6; D gene uncertain. Trimming shortened V by 7 bases and J by 7 bases, and 8 bases separated the two germline ends. The CDR3 extends over 12 amino acids.

The J gene is TRBJ1-1, the V gene TRBV5-1; TRBD1 matches at 10 bases. Looked up from germline, CDR1 is SGHRS and CDR2 is YFSETQ. V gave up 5 bases and J gave up 8 bases; unmatched junction bases: 15. The CDR3 runs 16 residues. The CDR3 here is CASSSDPPGTGAEAFF. DNA for the CDR3: TGCGCCAGCAGTTCCGATCCTCCGGGGACAGGGGCCGAAGCTTTCTTT.

V and J are TRBV30 and TRBJ2-7; 7 bases are a match to TRBD1. Germline loops: CDR1 GTSNPN, CDR2 SVGIG (reference sequence). Trimming took 5 bases from V and 1 from J; bases not matched to a gene: 2. The CDR3 length is 12 residues. The CDR3 DNA reads TGTGCCTGGGCCAGGGGGTCCTACGAGCAGTACTTC. It is translated as CAWARGSYEQYF.

The CDR3 coding sequence is TGTGCCAGCAGTCAAGCAACGGGGGACAGGAGACGGAACACCATATATTTT. It encodes CASSQATGDRRRNTIYF. The J gene is TRBJ1-3, the V gene TRBV7-9; 8 positions agree with TRBD1. The germline gives CDR1 SEHNR, CDR2 FQNEAQ (reference sequence). The V segment lost 6 bases and the J segment 7 bases; nucleotides outside the gene matches: 17. The CDR3 consists of 17 residues.

This sequence joins TRBV2 and TRBJ2-7, with 10 positions matching TRBD2. Germline V lookup: CDR1 SNHLY, CDR2 FYNNEI. Losses at the gene ends were 8 bases for V and 1 base for J; bases not matched to a gene: 8. CDR3 length: 15 residues. DNA of the CDR3: TGTGCCAGCGTTGCTCGTAGCGGGGGGTCCTACGAGCAGTACTTC. Residues: CASVARSGGSYEQYF.

This chain uses TRBV19 with TRBJ2-2; 7 bases fit TRBD1. The V segment lost 6 bases and the J segment 0 bases; nucleotides outside the gene matches: 10. CDR1 and CDR2 (germline): LNHDA, SQIVND (reference sequence). CDR3 size: 17 residues. The CDR3 protein is CASSQPDRVTNTGELFF. As DNA, the CDR3 is TGTGCCAGTAGCCAACCCGACAGGGTGACGAACACCGGGGAGCTGTTTTTT.

V is TRBV5-6 and J is TRBJ1-2; 7 positions match TRBD1. The CDR3 loop spans 14 amino acids. With 2 bases clipped from V and 2 bases from J, the junction kept 3 bases outside the gene matches. Germline loops: CDR1 SGHDT, CDR2 YYEEEE. Here the CDR3 DNA reads TGTGCCAGCAGCTTCGGACAGGCAAACTATGGCTACACCTTC. Its protein is CASSFGQANYGYTF.

V and J are TRBV9 and TRBJ2-7; D perhaps matches TRBD2 (6 bases). Trimming shortened V by 4 bases and J by 2 bases, and 10 bases separated the two germline ends. This CDR3 comprises 13 residues. Looked up from germline, CDR1 is SGDLS and CDR2 is YYNGEE. Here the CDR3 reads CASSLGTAYEQYF. The CDR3, as DNA: TGTGCCAGCAGCCTCGGGACTGCCTACGAGCAGTACTTC. The entire variable domain, with the rest obtained from reference TRBV9 and TRBJ2-7, is as follows: DSGVTQTPKHLITATGQRVTLRCSPRSGDLSVYWYQQSLDQGLQFLIQYYNGEERAKGNILERFSAQQFPDLHSELNLSSLELGDSALYFCASSLGTAYEQYFGPGTRLTVT.

The rearrangement links TRBV5-8 to TRBJ1-1; D is perhaps TRBD1 (6 bases). Between the trimmed V and J ends, which lost 3 bases and 3 bases, there was a span of 21 bases. The CDR3 loop spans 17 amino acids. Germline V gives CDR1 SGHTS, CDR2 YDEGEE. In DNA, the CDR3 is TGTGCCAGCAGCTCCGCGGGGGGCGCGCCTGGCTACACTGAAGCTTTCTTT. It is translated as CASSSAGGAPGYTEAFF.

This chain uses TRBV6-5 with TRBJ2-7; D unclear. The V end was cut by 2 bases, the J end by 5 bases, with 7 bases between. Germline CDR1 reads MNHEY; CDR2 reads SVGAGI. The CDR3 spans 12 residues. The DNA of the CDR3 is TGTGCCAGCAGTTACGGGCCTAACGAGCAGTACTTC. Its translation: CASSYGPNEQYF.

This chain joins TRBV6-2 or TRBV6-3 and TRBJ1-5; tentatively, D is TRBD1 (5 bases). V lost 1 base and J 4 bases, leaving 8 bases between the germline ends. In germline, CDR1 is MNHEY, CDR2 SVGEGT. CDR3 length: 14 residues. The CDR3 is CASSYFGGNQPQHF. Written as DNA, the CDR3 is TGTGCCAGCAGTTACTTCGGGGGAAATCAGCCCCAGCATTTT.

This chain uses TRBV13 with TRBJ2-2, with a tentative D call TRBD2 (5 bases). The CDR3 loop spans 15 amino acids. Germline V CDR1 and CDR2: PRHDT, FYEKMQ (reference sequence). The V and J ends lost 0 bases and 6 bases respectively, with 11 bases between them. CDR3 coding DNA: TGTGCCAGCAGCTTAGGTCAGTCCGGGGCCGGGGAGCTGTTTTTT. Translated, it gives CASSLGQSGAGELFF.

The CDR3 region is CASSLASGWSHNEQFF. CDR3 DNA: TGTGCCAGCAGCTTGGCTAGCGGATGGTCTCACAATGAGCAGTTCTTC. This chain links TRBV5-4 with TRBJ2-1; 7 bases align to TRBD2. This CDR3 region has 16 residues. Germline V CDR1 and CDR2: SGHNT, YYREEE (reference sequence). Germline trimming cut 0 bases from V and 5 bases from J; bases unmatched to any gene: 8.

This chain joins TRBV5-1 and TRBJ2-1, with 14 bases identical to TRBD2. The CDR3 spans 16 residues. Germline V gene lookup returns CDR1 SGHRS and CDR2 YFSETQ. The ends lost 4 bases at V and 8 bases at J; junction bases unmatched: 8. CDR3 nucleotide sequence: TGCGCCAGCAGCCCGGGACTAGCGGGAGTAAACTATGAGCAGTTCTTC. This gives the protein CASSPGLAGVNYEQFF.

This clone showed up just a few times. This chain uses TRBV11-2 with TRBJ2-7; 8 nucleotides match TRBD2. With 2 bases clipped from V and 2 bases from J, the junction kept 8 bases outside the gene matches. CDR3 length equals 16 residues. The V gene's germline CDR1 is SGHAT and CDR2 FQNNGV. CDR3 nucleotide sequence: TGTGCCAGCAGCTTACAGGTAGTTAGCGGGGCCTACGAGCAGTACTTC. Amino acids: CASSLQVVSGAYEQYF.

The chain recombines TRBV5-1 with TRBJ2-3; 8 bases map to TRBD2. The CDR3 has 15 residues. Germline CDR1 is SGHRS and CDR2 is YFSETQ. With 4 bases clipped from V and 3 bases from J, the junction kept 7 bases outside the gene matches. The CDR3: CASSGALAGTDTQYF. Here the CDR3 DNA reads TGCGCCAGCAGCGGAGCCTTAGCGGGAACAGATACGCAGTATTTT.

V gene TRBV28 combines with J gene TRBJ1-5; D not certain. The CDR3 has 13 residues. The ends were cut back, 5 bases at V and 4 bases at J, with 9 bases in the middle. CDR1 is MDHEN and CDR2 is SYDVKM in the germline V gene. CDR3 coding DNA: TGTGCCAGCAGTGTCGGAGGGAATCAGCCCCAGCATTTT. It encodes CASSVGGNQPQHF.

This clone is a singleton in its sample. The chain is built from TRBV14 and TRBJ1-1; tentative D call: TRBD1 (5 bases). This CDR3 comprises 13 residues. Trimming cost V 5 bases and J 0 bases, with 7 bases left between them. Germline-derived CDR1 and CDR2 are SGHDN and FVKESK. CDR3 DNA sequence: TGTGCCAGCAGCACAGGAGTGAACACTGAAGCTTTCTTT. This encodes CASSTGVNTEAFF.

The CDR3 sequence is CASSPNPEATRDTQYF. CDR3 nucleotides: TGTGCCAGCAGCCCCAATCCCGAGGCGACCCGGGATACGCAGTATTTT. The genes are TRBV11-1 and TRBJ2-3; no firm D call. Germline V gene sequence: CDR1 SGHAT, CDR2 FQDESV (reference sequence). Trimming cost V 5 bases and J 6 bases, with 21 bases left between them. The CDR3 runs to 16 residues.

In nucleotides, the CDR3 is TGTGCCAGCTCACCCGGGACAGGGATTGGAAACACCATATATTTT. This encodes CASSPGTGIGNTIYF. The rearrangement joins TRBV18 to TRBJ1-3; 9 nucleotides align to TRBD1. This CDR3 is built from 15 residues. J gave up 3 bases and V 3 bases, and 3 bases lay outside the gene matches. Per the germline V gene, CDR1 is KGHSH and CDR2 is LQKENI.